This TCR beta chain was sequenced during a study of T cell therapy after organ transplantation. The CDR3 runs to 13 residues. From germline, CDR1 is SGHRS and CDR2 YFSETQ. J lost 8 bases, V lost 4 bases, and 6 bases had no gene match. As concerns this clone: No antigen is known for it.

Drug-resistant or recurrent cytomegalovirus affected these solid-organ transplant recipient patients. Assay used: immunoSEQ multiplex PCR; TCRdb lists only in-frame clones, some missing. The sample carries about 48,000 clones, 94% recorded once. This TCR was sampled from a human patient who had received a solid organ transplant and had CMV disease. The source was CD8+ T cells from blood, collected before autologous CMV-specific T cell therapy. The chain joins TRBV5-1 to TRBJ1-5; the match to TRBD1 covers 7 bases. The CDR3 reads CASSPGTEEPQHF. In nucleotides, the CDR3 is TGCGCCAGCAGCCCAGGGACAGAGGAGCCCCAGCATTTT. Filled out from reference TRBV5-1 and TRBJ1-5, the complete variable domain reads KAGVTQTPRYLIKTRGQQVTLSCSPISGHRSVSWYQQTPGQGLQFLFEYFSETQRNKGNFPGRFSGRQFSNSRSEMNVSTLELGDSALYLCASSPGTEEPQHFGDGTRLSIL.